The 2 T cell receptor beta chains given below trace back to one sample, sequenced in a study of technical replicates of blood from a handful of donors. Sequencing was performed with immunoSEQ multiplex PCR; in TCRdb, only in-frame clones are kept and a portion is missing. The repertoire includes some 13,000 clones, roughly 80% of them detected once, and roughly 14% sits in the top ten. What was sequenced was PBMCs. The receptors were gathered from a human donor in good health.

This clone was detected a few times. In DNA, the CDR3 is TGTGCCAGTACACCATACCCCCACGGGGGTAGCTATGGCTACACCTTC. Amino acids: CASTPYPHGGSYGYTF. The V call is TRBV19, the J call TRBJ1-2; possible D gene TRBD1, 5 bases. Trimming stripped 7 bases from V and 4 bases from J, with 22 bases between. CDR3 length: 16 amino acids. CDR1 and CDR2 from the germline V gene are LNHDA and SQIVND (reference sequence).

This chain uses TRBV5-1 with TRBJ2-5; D is possibly TRBD2 (6 bases). Germline CDR1 is SGHRS and CDR2 is YFSETQ. The CDR3 sequence is 14 residues long. V lost 1 base and J lost 2, with 9 bases in between. The CDR3 DNA reads as TGCGCCAGCAGCTTGATGGGACTGCAAGAGACCCAGTACTTC. Translated, it gives CASSLMGLQETQYF.